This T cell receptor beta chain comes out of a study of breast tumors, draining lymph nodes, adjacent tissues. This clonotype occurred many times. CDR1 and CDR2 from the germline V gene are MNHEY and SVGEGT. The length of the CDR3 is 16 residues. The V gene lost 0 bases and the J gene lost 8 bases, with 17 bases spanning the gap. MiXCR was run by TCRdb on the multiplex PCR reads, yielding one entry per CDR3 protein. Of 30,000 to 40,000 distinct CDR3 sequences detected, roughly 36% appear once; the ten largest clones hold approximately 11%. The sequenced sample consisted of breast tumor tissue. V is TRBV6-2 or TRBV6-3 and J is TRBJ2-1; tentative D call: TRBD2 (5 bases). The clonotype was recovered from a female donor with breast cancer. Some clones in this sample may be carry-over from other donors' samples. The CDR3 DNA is TGTGCCAGCAGTTACTCGAGAGTAGGAAAGAGGGATGAGCAGTTCTTC. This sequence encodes CASSYSRVGKRDEQFF.